The rows below give T cell receptor beta chains drawn from one sample of a study of cytomegalovirus exposure and HLA in healthy donors. Repertoires were generated with immunoSEQ multiplex PCR, while TCRdb's copy carries only in-frame clones and drops some. The sample has under 130,000 clones; roughly three quarters are singletons. Specimen: PBMCs. The receptors here all came from a man aged 50-59 years in good health and CMV-seropositive. The CDR3 runs from the conserved cysteine through the conserved F or W. The D gene is left open where the match is weak. Size is omitted from some rows. Given values are once, few, many or a class for expanded clones.

d_call	clone_size	v_call	j_call	cdr3_aa	cdr3_nt
-	once	TRBV28	TRBJ2-5	CASSLVTGFKETQYF	TGTGCCAGCAGTTTAGTTACAGGTTTTAAAGAGACCCAGTACTTC
TRBD2	-	TRBV6-6	TRBJ2-5	CASSPVGLAGIETQYF	TGTGCCAGCAGTCCCGTGGGACTAGCGGGAATCGAGACCCAGTACTTC
-	-	TRBV19	TRBJ2-4	CASSNSGSLSKNIQYF	TGTGCCAGTAGCAATTCGGGGTCCCTATCCAAAAACATTCAGTACTTC
TRBD1	-	TRBV27	TRBJ1-1	CASRERLTGRNTEAFF	TGTGCCAGCAGGGAAAGGCTGACAGGGAGGAACACTGAAGCTTTCTTT
-	-	TRBV10-1	TRBJ2-7	CASKLYEQYF	TGCGCCAGTAAACTCTACGAGCAGTACTTC
TRBD2	-	TRBV7-2	TRBJ2-7	CASSFGGTGEQYF	TGTGCCAGCAGCTTCGGGGGGACGGGGGAGCAGTACTTC
-	-	TRBV4-3	TRBJ1-4	CASSQGQVNEKLFF	TGCGCCAGCAGCCAGGGACAAGTTAATGAAAAACTGTTTTTT
TRBD1	-	TRBV11-2	TRBJ2-7	CASSFDRVKGEQYF	TGTGCCAGCAGCTTTGACAGGGTGAAGGGCGAGCAGTACTTC
TRBD2	-	TRBV18	TRBJ2-5	CASSGLAEEQETQYF	TGTGCCAGCTCGGGACTAGCTGAAGAACAAGAGACCCAGTACTTC
-	-	TRBV5-1	TRBJ2-3	CASSLTLPTDTQYF	TGCGCCAGCAGCCTCACACTACCCACAGATACGCAGTATTTT
-	-	TRBV5-6	TRBJ2-1	CASSLAVERTWGQFF	TGTGCCAGCAGCTTGGCCGTGGAGCGGACCTGGGGGCAGTTCTTC
-	-	TRBV27	TRBJ2-5	CASSSLGVSSETQYF	TGTGCCAGCAGTTCCCTTGGAGTTTCGTCGGAGACCCAGTACTTC
TRBD2	once	TRBV4-3	TRBJ2-1	CASSLVGEGRDEQFF	TGCGCCAGCAGCCTCGTGGGGGAGGGCCGCGATGAGCAGTTCTTC
-	once	TRBV29-1	TRBJ2-2	CSGIRGENTGELFF	TGCAGCGGGATCAGGGGCGAGAACACCGGGGAGCTGTTTTTT
TRBD1	-	TRBV6-1	TRBJ2-1	CASSEIQGAYNEQFF	TGTGCCAGCAGTGAAATTCAGGGGGCGTACAATGAGCAGTTCTTC
TRBD2	-	TRBV5-5	TRBJ2-2	CASSISSGRASGELFF	TGTGCCAGCAGCATATCTAGCGGGAGGGCCTCCGGGGAGCTGTTTTTT
-	-	TRBV7-8	TRBJ2-3	CASSSPTPVVDTQYF	TGTGCCAGCAGCTCCCCGACTCCGGTGGTAGATACGCAGTATTTT
TRBD2	-	TRBV5-1	TRBJ2-7	CASSLTSASGQYF	TGCGCCAGCAGCCTGACTAGCGCCTCAGGGCAGTACTTC
TRBD2	-	TRBV2	TRBJ2-3	CASSGGSGTDTQYF	TGTGCCAGCAGTGGCGGGAGCGGGACAGATACGCAGTATTTT
-	-	TRBV5-6	TRBJ2-2	CASSFGVNTGELFF	TGTGCCAGCAGCTTCGGGGTGAACACCGGGGAGCTGTTTTTT
TRBD1	-	TRBV7-9	TRBJ2-1	CASSATRDRVGSSYNEQFF	TGTGCCAGCAGCGCGACGAGGGACAGGGTTGGCTCGTCCTACAATGAGCAGTTCTTC
TRBD2	-	TRBV18	TRBJ2-3	CASSPLPGLAGPRGADTQYF	TGTGCCAGCTCACCCCTTCCGGGACTAGCGGGGCCCAGGGGCGCAGATACGCAGTATTTT
-	-	TRBV19	TRBJ1-1	CASSLLTKANTEAFF	TGTGCCAGTAGTCTTCTCACGAAAGCGAACACTGAAGCCTTCTTT
TRBD2	-	TRBV6-5	TRBJ2-2	CASRTSGRAVGELFF	TGTGCCAGCAGGACTAGCGGGAGGGCCGTCGGGGAGCTGTTTTTT
TRBD1	-	TRBV19	TRBJ2-1	CASTHPPGQGAYNEQFF	TGTGCCAGTACCCACCCCCCCGGACAGGGGGCCTACAATGAGCAGTTCTTC
TRBD2	-	TRBV19	TRBJ2-7	CASSISLAGGVYEQYF	TGTGCCAGTAGTATTTCGCTAGCGGGAGGGGTCTACGAGCAGTACTTC
-	-	TRBV27	TRBJ2-1	CANPGHPMNEQFF	TGTGCCAACCCGGGACACCCTATGAATGAGCAGTTCTTC
-	-	TRBV7-9	TRBJ2-7	CASSLSSYEQYF	TGTGCCAGCAGCCTAAGCTCCTACGAGCAGTACTTC
-	-	TRBV30	TRBJ1-6	CAWSVSGVGGSPLHF	TGTGCCTGGAGTGTTTCCGGGGTCGGCGGCTCACCCCTCCACTTT
-	-	TRBV5-1	TRBJ2-1	CASSGDGDSYNEQFF	TGCGCCAGCAGCGGCGACGGGGATTCCTACAATGAGCAGTTCTTC
-	once	TRBV5-3	TRBJ2-5	CARSCPPGSFEQYF	TGTGCCAGAAGCTGCCCCCCAGGTTCGTTTGAGCAGTACTTC
-	-	TRBV27	TRBJ2-7	CASSLRLGGGPYEQYF	TGTGCCAGCAGTTTAAGGCTAGGGGGAGGGCCCTACGAGCAGTACTTC
-	-	TRBV7-9	TRBJ1-5	CASSPDRPDQPQHF	TGTGCCAGCAGCCCTGACAGGCCCGATCAGCCCCAGCATTTT
TRBD1	-	TRBV5-1	TRBJ2-5	CASSFQDRADGQYF	TGCGCCAGCAGCTTTCAGGACAGGGCCGATGGCCAGTACTTC
-	-	TRBV9	TRBJ2-7	CASSVGPGEPSYEQYF	TGTGCCAGCAGCGTAGGTCCGGGAGAGCCCTCCTACGAGCAGTACTTC
TRBD2	many	TRBV6-4	TRBJ2-1	CASSLLAGGVNEQFF	TGTGCCAGCAGTTTGCTAGCGGGAGGTGTAAATGAGCAGTTCTTC
-	-	TRBV19	TRBJ1-4	CASSTIRANDEKLFF	TGTGCCAGTAGTACGATCAGGGCAAACGATGAAAAACTGTTTTTT
TRBD2	few	TRBV4-1	TRBJ2-1	CASSQDWGGAGRANEQFF	TGCGCCAGCAGCCAAGATTGGGGAGGGGCAGGGAGGGCCAATGAGCAGTTCTTC
TRBD1	few	TRBV19	TRBJ1-2	CASSSPGQGYYGYTF	TGTGCCAGTAGCTCTCCGGGACAGGGTTACTATGGCTACACCTTC
-	once	TRBV10-3	TRBJ2-5	CAISESSGQETQYF	TGTGCCATCAGTGAGTCCTCAGGGCAAGAGACCCAGTACTTC
TRBD1	-	TRBV19	TRBJ1-1	CASGGTGGLEAFF	TGTGCCAGTGGAGGGACAGGAGGGTTGGAAGCTTTCTTT
TRBD1	-	TRBV5-1	TRBJ2-7	CASSFESQGANAQYF	TGCGCCAGCAGCTTTGAGAGCCAGGGGGCTAACGCGCAGTACTTC
TRBD1	-	TRBV7-7	TRBJ2-5	CASSLTWGQGRETQYF	TGTGCCAGCAGCCTCACCTGGGGACAGGGGCGGGAGACCCAGTACTTC
TRBD1	once	TRBV30	TRBJ2-5	CAWSPTGTRPLLYF	TGTGCCTGGAGTCCGACAGGGACCCGTCCTCTTTTGTACTTC
-	-	TRBV30	TRBJ1-3	CAWSYQARVAGNTIYF	TGTGCCTGGAGCTATCAGGCCAGGGTGGCTGGAAACACCATATATTTT
-	-	TRBV28	TRBJ2-5	CASSTGLLIVKTQYF	TGTGCCAGCAGTACGGGACTTCTTATCGTAAAGACCCAGTACTTC
TRBD2	-	TRBV5-5	TRBJ2-7	CASSAGTSGTYEQYF	TGTGCCAGCAGCGCCGGGACTAGCGGCACCTACGAGCAGTACTTC
TRBD2	-	TRBV5-4	TRBJ2-1	CASSWTSDSNEQFF	TGTGCCAGCAGCTGGACTAGCGATTCCAATGAGCAGTTCTTC
-	-	TRBV7-3	TRBJ2-3	CASSTGSSPDTQYF	TGTGCCAGCAGCACCGGGAGCAGCCCAGATACGCAGTATTTT
TRBD2	-	TRBV10-1	TRBJ2-7	CASSESLAGGHEQYF	TGCGCCAGCAGTGAGTCGCTAGCGGGGGGCCACGAGCAGTACTTC